These T cell receptor beta chains were read from a single sample in a study of T cell repertoires in cytomegalovirus infection. Each CDR3 protein is one row after TCRdb ran MiXCR on the reads. The top ten hold less than 60% of the sample, which has some 270,000 distinct CDR3 sequences, about 18% seen once. The sample taken for sequencing was CD8+ T cells from PBMCs. The receptors originated from a human donor in good health (CMV status not recorded). Some clones in this sample may be carry-over from other donors' samples. Each CDR3 is given with its conserved first and last residue. D genes are given only for firm matches. Where a row states a size, it is once, few, many or the class of an expanded clone; other rows omit it.

>TRBV7-9|TRBJ2-1|many|TRBD1
CASRGQGIAYNEQFF
TGTGCCAGCAGGGGACAGGGGATCGCCTACAATGAGCAGTTCTTC
>TRBV7-6|TRBJ2-1|-|-
CASSQAGSSEYNEQFF
TGTGCCAGCAGCCAAGCCGGCTCTAGCGAGTACAATGAGCAGTTCTTC
>TRBV9|TRBJ2-1|-|-
CASSDHYEQFF
TGTGCCAGCAGCGATCATTATGAGCAGTTCTTC
>TRBV7-2|TRBJ2-1|many|TRBD2
CASSPTSGVLYNEQFF
TGTGCCAGCAGCCCGACTAGCGGGGTCCTCTACAATGAGCAGTTCTTC
>TRBV6-2/TRBV6-3|TRBJ2-1|many|-
CASGDSSPYNEQFF
TGTGCCAGCGGAGACTCCTCGCCTTACAATGAGCAGTTCTTC
>TRBV9|TRBJ2-7|few|-
CASSHGKVLLNYEQYF
TGTGCCAGCAGCCATGGAAAAGTGCTTCTGAACTACGAGCAGTACTTC
>TRBV18|TRBJ2-7|few|-
CASSPLWGWLIVEGSYEQYF
TGTGCCAGCTCACCTCTGTGGGGTTGGTTAATAGTGGAGGGCTCCTACGAGCAGTACTTC
>TRBV10-3|TRBJ1-1|-|-
CAISESVGDTEAFF
TGTGCCATCAGTGAGTCTGTGGGGGACACTGAAGCTTTCTTT
>TRBV27|TRBJ2-1|-|TRBD1
CASSPQGDYNEQFF
TGTGCCAGCAGCCCCCAGGGGGACTACAATGAGCAGTTCTTC
>TRBV7-9|TRBJ1-3|-|-
CDSSLIALSGNTIYF
TGTGACAGCAGCTTAATCGCACTATCTGGAAACACCATATATTTT
>TRBV7-9|TRBJ1-5|-|-
CASSLNGPRNQPQHF
TGTGCCAGCAGCTTAAATGGACCCAGGAATCAGCCCCAGCATTTT
>TRBV28|TRBJ2-1|many|-
CASPYRGGMYNEQFF
TGTGCCAGCCCCTATAGGGGAGGCATGTACAATGAGCAGTTCTTC
>TRBV6-6|TRBJ2-1|-|-
CASTTKRGGESSYNEQFF
TGTGCCAGCACCACTAAAAGAGGGGGGGAGAGCTCCTACAATGAGCAGTTCTTC
>TRBV14|TRBJ1-6|-|-
CATDYRRISYNSPLHF
TGTGCCACAGATTACAGGCGGATCTCCTATAATTCACCCCTCCACTTT
>TRBV20-1|TRBJ1-2|many|TRBD1
CSARPESGGLYGYTF
TGCAGTGCTAGGCCGGAATCAGGGGGCCTTTATGGCTACACCTTC
>TRBV12-3/TRBV12-4|TRBJ2-1|few|-
CASSLGDAGMNEQFF
TGTGCCAGCAGTTTGGGAGATGCAGGGATGAATGAGCAGTTCTTC
>TRBV2|TRBJ1-2|many|-
CASKNTVVSAESQYGYTF
TGTGCCAGCAAAAATACAGTTGTCTCCGCAGAATCCCAATATGGCTACACCTTC
>TRBV13|TRBJ1-1|-|-
CASGAPGPLNTEAFF
TGTGCCAGCGGGGCGCCGGGACCTCTGAACACTGAAGCTTTCTTT
>TRBV2|TRBJ1-2|-|TRBD1
CASSDRGDAGYGYTF
TGTGCCAGCAGTGACAGGGGGGACGCTGGCTATGGCTACACCTTC
>TRBV20-1|TRBJ1-1|few|-
CSARGAGRAEAFF
TGCAGTGCTAGAGGGGCGGGGAGGGCGGAAGCTTTCTTT
>TRBV12-3/TRBV12-4|TRBJ2-7|few|-
CASRPPSAREQYF
TGTGCCAGCAGACCCCCCTCCGCTCGCGAGCAGTACTTC
>TRBV5-4|TRBJ2-7|-|TRBD2
CASSYGTSGAFYEQYF
TGTGCCAGCAGCTATGGGACTAGCGGGGCCTTCTACGAGCAGTACTTC
>TRBV10-3|TRBJ1-2|few|-
CAAQSGGLGNYGYTF
TGTGCCGCGCAATCAGGCGGTCTGGGAAACTATGGCTACACCTTC
>TRBV12-5|TRBJ1-1|-|-
CASAFRGGEGGFF
TGTGCTAGTGCCTTCCGGGGGGGAGAGGGTGGTTTCTTT
>TRBV28|TRBJ2-1|medium-sized|TRBD1
CASSGRQGVNSVSYNEQFF
TGTGCCAGCAGTGGGCGACAGGGGGTTAACTCCGTTTCCTACAATGAGCAGTTCTTC
>TRBV12-3/TRBV12-4|TRBJ1-5|many|TRBD1
CASSFQVSDRVVNQPQHF
TGTGCCAGCAGTTTTCAGGTTAGCGACAGGGTGGTGAATCAGCCCCAGCATTTT
>TRBV29-1|TRBJ1-2|few|-
CSVEDRKGLYVGYTF
TGCAGCGTTGAAGATCGGAAGGGCCTGTATGTAGGCTACACCTTC
>TRBV29-1|TRBJ2-1|many|-
CSVEQGGTYNEQFF
TGCAGCGTTGAGCAGGGGGGGACCTACAATGAGCAGTTCTTC
>TRBV28|TRBJ1-5|many|-
CASSLQGVSYQPQHF
TGTGCCAGCAGTTTACAGGGTGTTAGTTATCAGCCCCAGCATTTT
>TRBV29-1|TRBJ2-7|-|-
CSVEEINFPGEQYF
TGCAGCGTTGAAGAAATCAATTTCCCAGGCGAGCAGTACTTC
>TRBV4-2|TRBJ2-5|-|-
CASSQDPRTQYF
TGTGCCAGCAGCCAAGATCCGAGGACCCAGTACTTC
>TRBV29-1|TRBJ1-1|few|TRBD1
CSVEGGQLNTEAFF
TGCAGCGTTGAAGGGGGACAGTTGAACACTGAAGCTTTCTTT
>TRBV6-1|TRBJ2-5|many|TRBD2
CASRVLAEYQETQYF
TGTGCCAGCAGGGTACTAGCGGAGTACCAAGAGACCCAGTACTTC
>TRBV13|TRBJ2-2|few|TRBD2
CASREGSGELFF
TGTGCCAGCCGGGAGGGGAGCGGGGAGCTGTTTTTT
>TRBV7-2|TRBJ2-3|-|TRBD2
CVSSWTSGGGDTLYF
TGTGTCAGCAGTTGGACTAGCGGGGGAGGAGATACGCTGTATTTT
>TRBV7-9|TRBJ1-1|few|-
CASSLPSFWVNTEAFF
TGTGCCAGCAGCTTACCCAGTTTCTGGGTGAACACTGAAGCTTTCTTT
>TRBV28|TRBJ1-2|few|-
CASSGQGKIYGYTF
TGTGCCAGCAGCGGGCAGGGGAAGATCTATGGCTACACCTTC
>TRBV6-6|TRBJ1-1|few|TRBD1
CASSGQGASEAFF
TGTGCCAGCAGCGGACAGGGGGCTTCTGAAGCTTTCTTT
>TRBV7-9|TRBJ2-7|many|-
CASSHRLGKGEQYF
TGTGCCAGCAGCCACCGGTTGGGAAAGGGCGAGCAGTACTTC
>TRBV7-9|TRBJ1-1|many|-
CASSFGNTEAFF
TGTGCCAGCAGTTTCGGGAACACTGAAGCTTTCTTT
>TRBV10-3|TRBJ2-7|-|-
CAISESQGGYEQYF
TGTGCCATCAGTGAGTCTCAGGGAGGCTACGAGCAGTACTTC
>TRBV12-3/TRBV12-4|TRBJ1-1|-|-
CASSPSPSNTEAFF
TGTGCCAGCAGCCCCTCCCCGTCGAACACTGAAGCTTTCTTT